This entry lists 10 T cell receptor beta chains sequenced from one sample in a study of vaccination and CD4 T cells after COVID-19. The Oncomine TCR Beta short-read assay was what sequenced the DNA obtained from cultured CD4+ T cells. Each CDR3 protein gets one entry after TCRdb re-called the PCR reads with MiXCR. The table records more than 9,000 distinct CDR3 sequences, roughly 64% of them present only once. Sample treatment: roughly ten-day PBMC culture with coronavirus spike peptide pools or control peptides (ViraFEST assay). Their antigens remain unidentified. Material for sequencing was CD4+ T cells from blood, cultured in vitro. Receptor source: a human donor who had recovered from COVID-19.

CDR3 in DNA: TGTGCCAGCAGCTTAACGGCTGTGGGGCGCGGGACAGATAGAGGGCTGAACACTGAAGCTTTCTTT. This encodes CASSLTAVGRGTDRGLNTEAFF. The chain joins TRBV7-3 to TRBJ1-1; TRBD1 agrees at 7 bases. With 0 bases clipped from V and 0 bases from J, the junction kept 22 bases outside the gene matches. CDR1 is SGHTA, CDR2 FQGTGA, per germline. This CDR3 region has 22 residues.

The gene calls are TRBV7-2 and TRBJ2-7; 9 nucleotides match TRBD1. After removal of 4 bases from V and 4 bases from J, the junction contained 8 bases not matched to a gene. The CDR3 spans 15 residues. Germline V gives CDR1 SGHTA, CDR2 FQGNSA. The CDR3, as DNA: TGTGCCAGCAGCTCCCAGACAGGGGGTCCTTACGAGCAGTACTTC. It is translated as CASSSQTGGPYEQYF.

Only a few counts were recorded for this clonotype. The chain is built from TRBV7-8 and TRBJ1-1, with D uncertain. V gave up 3 bases and J gave up 1 base, with 6 bases separating them. CDR1 is SGHVS, CDR2 FQNEAQ, per germline. The CDR3 is 13 residues long. The CDR3 is CASSFPGNTEAFF. The CDR3 coding sequence is TGTGCCAGCAGCTTCCCTGGGAACACTGAAGCTTTCTTT.

The gene calls are TRBV20-1 and TRBJ1-2, with 7 nucleotides matching TRBD1. This CDR3 comprises 12 residues. Germline V gene data show CDR1 as DFQATT and CDR2 as SNEGSKA (reference sequence). Germline trimming cut 6 bases from V and 3 bases from J; bases unmatched to any gene: 4. CDR3 protein: CSAQGEDYGYTF. DNA for the CDR3: TGCAGTGCCCAGGGGGAGGACTATGGCTACACCTTC.

This chain joins TRBV6-5 and TRBJ2-3, with 8 bases lining up with TRBD2. This CDR3 has 17 residues. Germline lookup yields CDR1 MNHEY and CDR2 SVGAGI. The V gene end was trimmed by 0 bases and the J gene end by 1 base; junction bases not matched to a gene: 6. CDR3 sequence reads: CASSYSWERGRTDTQYF. The DNA for the CDR3 is TGTGCCAGCAGTTACTCGTGGGAGCGGGGGCGCACAGATACGCAGTATTTT.

The chain uses TRBV20-1 and TRBJ2-5, with D maybe TRBD2 (6 bases). This CDR3 is 15 amino acids long. V lost 0 bases to trimming and J lost 4 bases, with 15 bases between them. Germline CDR1 reads DFQATT; CDR2 reads SNEGSKA (reference sequence). The CDR3 DNA follows: TGCAGTGCTAGAGATATAGCGGTCCCTCCAGAGACCCAGTACTTC. This sequence encodes CSARDIAVPPETQYF.

This clonotype appeared a few times. The chain joins TRBV5-1 to TRBJ2-5, with a tentative D call TRBD1 (6 bases). Trimming took off 6 bases at V and 5 bases at J, with 17 bases between the two ends. CDR1 and CDR2 (germline): SGHRS, YFSETQ. CDR3 length: 14 amino acids. CDR3 nucleotide sequence: TGCGCCAGCAATGGGGGTGGGGGCTCTGAGACCCAGTACTTC. Protein sequence: CASNGGGGSETQYF. The full variable domain, with the rest looked up from reference TRBV5-1 and TRBJ2-5, is KAGVTQTPRYLIKTRGQQVTLSCSPISGHRSVSWYQQTPGQGLQFLFEYFSETQRNKGNFPGRFSGRQFSNSRSEMNVSTLELGDSALYLCASNGGGGSETQYFGPGTRLLVL.

V usage is TRBV7-9 and J usage is TRBJ2-5, with 7 bases aligning to TRBD1. There are 14 residues in the CDR3. Trimming took 6 bases from V and 2 from J; bases not matched to a gene: 6. Germline CDR1 SEHNR, CDR2 FQNEAQ (reference sequence). The chain's CDR3 is CASRTGTAQETQYF. CDR3 nucleotides: TGTGCCAGCAGAACCGGGACAGCGCAAGAGACCCAGTACTTC.

This clonotype came up once. The V gene is TRBV24-1, the J gene TRBJ2-5, with 10 bases matching TRBD2. J was trimmed by 1 base and V by 3 bases; bases with no gene match: 1. Germline-derived CDR1 and CDR2 are KGHDR and SFDVKD. The CDR3 loop spans 15 amino acids. The CDR3 DNA is TGTGCCACCAGTGATCGACTAGCGGGCCAAGAGACCCAGTACTTC. Encoded protein: CATSDRLAGQETQYF.

This clonotype was seen a single time. This chain uses TRBV24-1 with TRBJ2-1; D is unclear. The germline CDR1 and CDR2 sequences are KGHDR and SFDVKD. V was pared by 5 bases and J by 4 bases, with 11 bases between. The CDR3 is made up of 14 amino acids. The CDR3: CATSGVGQYNEQFF. As DNA, the CDR3 is TGTGCCACCAGTGGGGTCGGTCAGTACAATGAGCAGTTCTTC.